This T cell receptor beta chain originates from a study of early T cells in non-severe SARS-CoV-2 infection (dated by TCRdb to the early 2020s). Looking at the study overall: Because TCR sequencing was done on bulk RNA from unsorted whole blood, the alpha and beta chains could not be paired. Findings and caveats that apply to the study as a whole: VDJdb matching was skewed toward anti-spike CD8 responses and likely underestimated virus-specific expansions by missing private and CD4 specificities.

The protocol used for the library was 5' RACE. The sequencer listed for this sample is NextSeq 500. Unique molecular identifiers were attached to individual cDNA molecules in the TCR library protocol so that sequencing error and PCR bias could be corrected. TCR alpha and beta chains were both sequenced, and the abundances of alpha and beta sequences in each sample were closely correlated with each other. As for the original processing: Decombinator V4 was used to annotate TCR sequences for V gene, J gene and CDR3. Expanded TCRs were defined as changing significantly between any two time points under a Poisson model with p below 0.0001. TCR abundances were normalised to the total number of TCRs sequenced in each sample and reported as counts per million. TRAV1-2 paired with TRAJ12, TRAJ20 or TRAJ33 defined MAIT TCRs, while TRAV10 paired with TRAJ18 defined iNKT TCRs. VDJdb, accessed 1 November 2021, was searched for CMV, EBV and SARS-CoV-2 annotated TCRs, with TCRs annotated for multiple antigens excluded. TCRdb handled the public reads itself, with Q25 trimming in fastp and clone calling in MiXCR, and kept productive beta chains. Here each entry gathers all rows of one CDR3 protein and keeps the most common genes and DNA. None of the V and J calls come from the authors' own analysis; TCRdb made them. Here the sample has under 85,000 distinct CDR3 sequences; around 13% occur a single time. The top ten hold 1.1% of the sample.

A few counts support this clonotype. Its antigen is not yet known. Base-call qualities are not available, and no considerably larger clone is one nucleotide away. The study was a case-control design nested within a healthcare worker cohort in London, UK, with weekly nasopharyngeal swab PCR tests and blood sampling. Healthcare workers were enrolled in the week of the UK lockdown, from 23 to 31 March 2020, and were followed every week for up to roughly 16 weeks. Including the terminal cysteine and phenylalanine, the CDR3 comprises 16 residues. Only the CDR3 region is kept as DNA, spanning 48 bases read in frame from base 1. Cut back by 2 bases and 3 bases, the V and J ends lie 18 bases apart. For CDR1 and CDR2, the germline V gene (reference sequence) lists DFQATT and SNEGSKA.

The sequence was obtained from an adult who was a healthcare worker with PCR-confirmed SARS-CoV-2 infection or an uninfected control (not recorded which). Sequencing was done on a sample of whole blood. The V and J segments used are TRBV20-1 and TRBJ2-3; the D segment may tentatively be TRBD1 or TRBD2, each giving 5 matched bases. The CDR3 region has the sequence CSARRMWGNRTDTQYF. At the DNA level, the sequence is TGCAGTGCTAGAAGGATGTGGGGGAATAGGACAGATACGCAGTATTTT.